What follows are 25 T cell receptor beta chains derived from one specimen sequenced in a study of blood T cell repertoires in COVID-19. Some clones are missing from TCRdb's copy, which holds only in-frame ones; the method was immunoSEQ multiplex PCR. The table has some 200,000 clones, around four fifths seen once. Sequencing was done on a sample of peripheral blood. The receptors originated from a woman in her thirties or forties with acute or convalescent COVID-19.

The gene calls are TRBV28 and TRBJ2-1, with 12 bases fitting TRBD2. Germline CDR1 and CDR2: MDHEN and SYDVKM. There are 15 residues in the CDR3. The ends lost 7 bases at V and 8 bases at J; junction bases unmatched: 9. This CDR3 is CASTPASGGAHEQFF. The CDR3 DNA is TGTGCCAGCACCCCAGCTAGCGGGGGGGCACATGAGCAGTTCTTC.

This rearrangement joins TRBV7-2 to TRBJ2-7; 12 bases line up with TRBD2. CDR1 SGHTA and CDR2 FQGNSA come from the germline V gene. This CDR3 contains 15 residues. Trimming took 5 bases from V and 7 from J; bases not matched to a gene: 9. In DNA, the CDR3 is TGTGCCAGCAGCCTGGCGTCTAGCGGGAGGGTGGAGCAGTACTTC. Translating gives CASSLASSGRVEQYF.

This chain connects TRBV18 to TRBJ2-1; possible D gene TRBD2, 5 bases. Trimming removed 1 base at V and 0 bases at J, with 13 bases between. Germline CDR1 and CDR2: KGHSH and LQKENI. This CDR3 is built from 17 residues. The CDR3 DNA reads TGTGCCAGCTCACCACGGACTGACAAGAGCTCCTACAATGAGCAGTTCTTC. Translation: CASSPRTDKSSYNEQFF. The complete variable domain, with remaining parts taken from reference TRBV18 and TRBJ2-1, reads NAGVMQNPRHLVRRRGQEARLRCSPMKGHSHVYWYRQLPEEGLKFMVYLQKENIIDESGMPKERFSAEFPKEGPSILRIQQVVRGDSAAYFCASSPRTDKSSYNEQFFGPGTRLTVL.

The CDR3 here is CASSQVFGLAGGIYNEQFF. CDR3 DNA sequence: TGCGCCAGCAGCCAAGTTTTCGGACTAGCGGGGGGCATCTACAATGAGCAGTTCTTC. The chain couples TRBV4-1 to TRBJ2-1, with 14 nucleotides matching TRBD2. The junction had 8 bases not matched to a gene; V was cut back by 1 base and J by 3 bases. From germline, CDR1 is MGHRA and CDR2 YSYEKL. The length of the CDR3 is 19 residues.

V gene TRBV3-1 (or the pseudogene TRBV3-2) combines with J gene TRBJ2-1; D might be TRBD2 (6 bases). The germline gives CDR1 LGHDT, CDR2 YNNKEL (reference sequence). The CDR3 is made up of 17 amino acids. Deletions cut 0 bases from V and 0 bases from J, with 12 bases between. Here the CDR3 DNA reads TGTGCCAGCAGCCAAGATGGGCGGGGCCTCTCCTACAATGAGCAGTTCTTC. It translates to CASSQDGRGLSYNEQFF.

This chain joins TRBV24-1 and TRBJ2-2, with TRBD2 matching over 10 bases. With V trimmed by 5 bases and J by 5 bases, 7 bases remained unmatched. Germline CDR1 KGHDR, CDR2 SFDVKD. The CDR3 is 16 amino acids. CDR3 region: CATSAETSGITGELFF. The CDR3 coding sequence is TGTGCCACCAGTGCGGAAACTAGCGGGATTACCGGGGAGCTGTTTTTT.

The rearrangement joins TRBV20-1 to TRBJ2-1, with TRBD2 matching over 12 bases. CDR1 DFQATT and CDR2 SNEGSKA come from the germline V gene (reference sequence). The CDR3 runs 17 residues. Written as DNA, the CDR3 is TGCAGCGCAAGTGCTTTGACTAGCGGGAGCTCCTACAATGAGCAGTTCTTC. It translates to CSASALTSGSSYNEQFF.

The chain has TRBV7-8 and TRBJ1-1; D possibly corresponds to TRBD1 (6 bases). The V and J ends lost 8 bases and 5 bases respectively, with 15 bases between them. This CDR3 is built from 13 residues. CDR1 is SGHVS and CDR2 is FQNEAQ in the germline V gene. CDR3 amino acids: CASSGGQLTEAFF. The CDR3 nucleotides are TGTGCCAGCTCCGGGGGGCAGTTGACTGAAGCTTTCTTT. Drawing the rest from reference TRBV7-8 and TRBJ1-1, the complete variable domain is GAGVSQSPRYKVAKRGQDVALRCDPISGHVSLFWYQQALGQGPEFLTYFQNEAQLDKSGLPSDRFFAERPEGSVSTLKIQRTQQEDSAVYLCASSGGQLTEAFFGQGTRLTVV.

The chain recombines TRBV30 with TRBJ2-3, with 10 bases that match TRBD2. The CDR3 has 12 amino acids. Per the germline V gene, CDR1 is GTSNPN and CDR2 is SVGIG (reference sequence). The V and J ends lost 3 bases and 10 bases, in that order; junction bases with no gene match: 4. The CDR3 sequence is CAWSPLAGAQYF. CDR3 sequence (DNA): TGTGCCTGGAGCCCCCTAGCGGGAGCGCAGTATTTT.

CDR3 loop: CASIGEDYEQYF. In DNA, the CDR3 is TGTGCCAGCATTGGGGAGGACTACGAGCAGTACTTC. The chain couples TRBV12-3 or TRBV12-4 to TRBJ2-7, with a weak D call TRBD2 (6 bases). Deletions cut 7 bases from V and 3 bases from J, with 10 bases between. This CDR3 is 12 amino acids long.

The chain couples TRBV15 to TRBJ2-1; 9 bases fit TRBD1. Germline V gene lookup returns CDR1 LNHNV and CDR2 YYDKDF (reference sequence). The CDR3 extends over 14 amino acids. J was trimmed by 5 bases and V by 8 bases; bases with no gene match: 7. The CDR3 loop is CATLRDRDNNEQFF. The CDR3 region has the DNA TGTGCCACCTTGAGGGACAGGGATAACAATGAGCAGTTCTTC. Based on the CDR3 plus reference TRBV15 and TRBJ2-1, the full variable domain is DAMVIQNPRYQVTQFGKPVTLSCSQTLNHNVMYWYQQKSSQAPKLLFHYYDKDFNNEADTPDNFQSRRPNTSFCFLDIRSPGLGDTAMYLCATLRDRDNNEQFFGPGTRLTVL.

The rearrangement links TRBV10-3 to TRBJ2-1; perhaps TRBD2 as D (6 bases). Trimming removed 3 bases from V and 0 bases from J, with 12 bases in between. CDR1 and CDR2 (germline): ENHRY, SYGVKD. The CDR3 runs to 16 residues. In nucleotides, the CDR3 is TGTGCCATCAGTGACTCGAGCGGGCGCTCCTACAATGAGCAGTTCTTC. Translation gives CAISDSSGRSYNEQFF.

This clone has just a few counts. This chain links TRBV5-4 with TRBJ2-7; D is possibly TRBD2 (6 bases). The CDR3 totals 15 residues. The V gene lost 7 bases and the J gene lost 0 bases, with 17 bases spanning the gap. Germline CDR1 reads SGHNT; CDR2 reads YYREEE (reference sequence). In DNA form, the CDR3 reads TGTGCCAGCTCCCCCCCCGCCGGGGGCTCCTACGAGCAGTACTTC. Protein sequence: CASSPPAGGSYEQYF.

The chain carries TRBV6-4 and TRBJ1-1, with D hard to call. This CDR3 is built from 13 residues. Between the trimmed V and J ends, which lost 5 bases and 1 base, there was a span of 8 bases. Germline assignment: CDR1 MRHNA and CDR2 SNTAGT. CDR3: CASSPYGNTEAFF. The CDR3 DNA reads as TGTGCCAGCAGTCCCTATGGGAACACTGAAGCTTTCTTT.

The chain couples TRBV18 to TRBJ2-5, with 8 bases aligning to TRBD2. CDR1 and CDR2 (germline): KGHSH, LQKENI. This CDR3 has 15 residues. V shed 5 bases and J 5 bases; nucleotides not matched to a gene: 10. The CDR3 DNA follows: TGTGCCAGCTCAGAACAAAGCGGGGGTTTGGAGACCCAGTACTTC. It encodes CASSEQSGGLETQYF.

The chain employs TRBV27 and TRBJ1-2, with TRBD1 matching over 8 bases. The CDR3 has 13 residues. Germline V gives CDR1 MNHEY, CDR2 SMNVEV (reference sequence). The junction had 8 bases not matched to a gene; V was cut back by 6 bases and J by 8 bases. For the CDR3, the DNA is TGTGCCAGCAGCCGAGGGACAGGAGGCGGCTACACCTTC. It translates to CASSRGTGGGYTF.

This clone was counted between two and nine times. As DNA, the CDR3 is TGCAGCGTTGAGCTCCGGGACAGTCCCTTTGAAGCTTTCTTT. It encodes CSVELRDSPFEAFF. The rearrangement joins TRBV29-1 to TRBJ1-1; 7 nucleotides align to TRBD1. The CDR3 consists of 14 residues. The V gene end was trimmed by 3 bases and the J gene end by 7 bases; junction bases not matched to a gene: 11. Germline CDR1 reads SQVTM; CDR2 reads ANQGSEA.

The chain uses TRBV18 and TRBJ1-1; possible D gene TRBD1, 5 bases. Germline loops: CDR1 KGHSH, CDR2 LQKENI. V was shortened by 4 bases and J by 1 base, with 10 bases between the two germline ends. The CDR3 sequence is 14 residues long. CDR3 protein: CASSRGAKNTEAFF. The CDR3 DNA reads TGTGCCAGCTCACGGGGCGCCAAGAACACTGAAGCTTTCTTT.

For this clone: Other DNA sequences from this sample encode an identical CDR3 as well. The chain combines TRBV5-1 with TRBJ2-7, with D possibly being TRBD1 (6 bases). V gave up 5 bases and J gave up 6 bases, with 15 bases separating them. There are 13 residues in the CDR3. CDR1 is SGHRS, CDR2 YFSETQ, per germline. The CDR3 region is CASRLQGLSEQYF. Here the CDR3 DNA reads TGCGCCAGCAGACTTCAGGGGCTGAGCGAGCAGTACTTC. Full variable domain (outside the CDR3, taken from reference TRBV5-1 and TRBJ2-7): KAGVTQTPRYLIKTRGQQVTLSCSPISGHRSVSWYQQTPGQGLQFLFEYFSETQRNKGNFPGRFSGRQFSNSRSEMNVSTLELGDSALYLCASRLQGLSEQYFGPGTRLTVT.

V gene TRBV7-9 combines with J gene TRBJ2-5, with a weak D call TRBD1 (5 bases). The germline CDR1 and CDR2 sequences are SEHNR and FQNEAQ (reference sequence). Trimming cost V 10 bases and J 4 bases, with 13 bases left between them. This CDR3 region has 12 residues. CDR3 DNA: TGTGCCACACAAGGGGTGGGAGAGACCCAGTACTTC. This gives the protein CATQGVGETQYF.

The chain couples TRBV29-1 to TRBJ2-3; 8 bases fit TRBD2. The CDR3 loop spans 13 amino acids. CDR1 is SQVTM, CDR2 ANQGSEA, per germline. CDR3 protein: CSGCGGPTDTQYF. In DNA form, the CDR3 reads TGCAGTGGGTGCGGGGGGCCCACAGATACGCAGTATTTT.

This clone has just a few counts. The chain carries TRBV5-4 and TRBJ1-2; D not resolved. The V gene's germline CDR1 is SGHNT and CDR2 YYREEE (reference sequence). V was trimmed by 5 bases and J by 0 bases, leaving 11 bases between them. The CDR3 totals 14 residues. The CDR3 DNA is TGTGCCAGCAGTTCGTCTAGTACTAACTATGGCTACACCTTC. It encodes CASSSSSTNYGYTF.

The chain links TRBV24-1 to TRBJ2-7, with D maybe TRBD2 (5 bases). Trimming left V 3 bases short and J 5 bases short, with 10 bases between. Germline CDR1 and CDR2: KGHDR and SFDVKD. The CDR3 spans 13 residues. The CDR3 DNA reads TGTGCCACCAGTGATACGGGGAACGACGAGCAGTACTTC. The encoded protein is CATSDTGNDEQYF.

The chain links TRBV19 to TRBJ2-7; TRBD2 aligns across 14 bases. Germline CDR1 is LNHDA and CDR2 is SQIVND (reference sequence). The trim removed 4 bases at V and 0 bases at J, leaving 5 bases unmatched. This CDR3 spans 17 amino acids. CDR3 region: CASSTGTSGGRSYEQYF. As DNA, the CDR3 is TGTGCCAGTAGTACGGGGACTAGCGGGGGACGCTCCTACGAGCAGTACTTC.

The chain recombines TRBV19 with TRBJ1-1; TRBD1 is a possible D gene (6 bases). The germline CDR1 and CDR2 sequences are LNHDA and SQIVND (reference sequence). Deletions cut 3 bases from V and 4 bases from J, with 12 bases between. CDR3 length equals 14 residues. CDR3: CASSIDRTATEAFF. In DNA form, the CDR3 reads TGTGCCAGTAGTATTGACAGGACTGCCACTGAAGCTTTCTTT.